This is a list of T cell receptor beta chains from one sample in a study of T-cell reconstitution after alpha-beta-depleted transplantation in children. TCRdb re-called the PCR reads through MiXCR, storing one row per CDR3 protein. The sample comprises some 300,000 distinct CDR3 sequences, 10% of which are singletons, and around 2.3% rests with the top ten. The sequences come from PBMCs from the stem cell graft donor, collected from the stem cell graft. The receptors shown here come from a human donor who donated a stem cell graft to a child with acute lymphoblastic leukemia. CDR3s leave out the opening cysteine and the closing phenylalanine or tryptophan. A D gene is named only where the DNA matches it firmly.

V,J,D,CDR3
TRBV25-1,TRBJ2-2,TRBD2,ASSAAGDTGELF
TRBV20-1,TRBJ2-7,TRBD2,SAINLGAGGGSDEQY
TRBV5-1,TRBJ2-2,.,ASSLAVANTGELF
TRBV5-1,TRBJ1-4,.,ASSLYAGEKLF
TRBV28,TRBJ1-5,TRBD1,AITPGGGQPQH
TRBV6-2/TRBV6-3,TRBJ2-2,TRBD1,ASTLNTGTGITGELF
TRBV5-1,TRBJ2-5,.,ASSLAQIGETQY
TRBV7-8,TRBJ2-1,.,ASRSYGDNEQF
TRBV7-8,TRBJ1-2,.,ASSLGTLHGYT
TRBV28,TRBJ1-5,.,ASSLIPPRSNQPQH
TRBV6-2/TRBV6-3,TRBJ2-3,.,ASRRTGTDTQY
TRBV15,TRBJ2-7,.,ATSRDSGGYEQY
TRBV5-1,TRBJ2-7,TRBD2,ASSPGTSGIPSYEQY
TRBV5-1,TRBJ2-3,.,ASSPLGPSTDTQY
TRBV12-3/TRBV12-4,TRBJ2-3,TRBD2,ASSPRTSPSPDTQY
TRBV12-5,TRBJ2-3,TRBD1,ASGHMTGGADTQY
TRBV3-1,TRBJ2-7,TRBD2,ASSQLGGGLGPDEQY
TRBV5-1,TRBJ1-2,TRBD1,ASSLGGQAKSYT
TRBV11-1,TRBJ2-1,TRBD2,ASSPGGLAGVGSYNEQF
TRBV4-3,TRBJ1-4,.,ASSQDSAATNEKLF
TRBV5-1,TRBJ1-6,.,ASSLSLLGESSYNSPLH
TRBV11-2,TRBJ2-1,TRBD2,ASSLTSGRYNEQF
TRBV20-1,TRBJ2-7,TRBD1,SARSHRQGGEQY
TRBV12-3/TRBV12-4,TRBJ2-7,.,ASSLGSWLAPRTEQY
TRBV28,TRBJ2-5,TRBD2,ASSPGTSGSETQY
TRBV29-1,TRBJ2-3,.,SVVLGAASDTQY
TRBV7-2,TRBJ1-2,.,ASSSQGSGGYT
TRBV20-1,TRBJ2-7,.,SARDLGFEQY
TRBV20-1,TRBJ2-1,TRBD1,SAGRTGTYNEQF
TRBV20-1,TRBJ2-3,.,CGAPALYRTDTQY